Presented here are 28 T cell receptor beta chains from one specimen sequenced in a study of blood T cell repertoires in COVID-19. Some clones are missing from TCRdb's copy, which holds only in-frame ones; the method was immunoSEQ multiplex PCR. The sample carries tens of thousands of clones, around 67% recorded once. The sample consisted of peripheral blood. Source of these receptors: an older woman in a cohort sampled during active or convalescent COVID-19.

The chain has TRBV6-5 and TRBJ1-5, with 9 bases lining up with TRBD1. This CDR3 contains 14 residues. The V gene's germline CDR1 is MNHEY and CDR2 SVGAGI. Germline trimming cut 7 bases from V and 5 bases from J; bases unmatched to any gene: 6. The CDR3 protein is CASKGTGIHQPQHF. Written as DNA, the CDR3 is TGTGCCAGCAAGGGGACAGGGATTCATCAGCCCCAGCATTTT.

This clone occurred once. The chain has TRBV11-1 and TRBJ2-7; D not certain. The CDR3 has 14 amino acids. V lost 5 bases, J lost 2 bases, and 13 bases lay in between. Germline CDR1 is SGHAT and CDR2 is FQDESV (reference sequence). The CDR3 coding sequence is TGTGCCAGCAGCCCGCTCGGAGAGACCTACGAGCAGTACTTC. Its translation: CASSPLGETYEQYF.

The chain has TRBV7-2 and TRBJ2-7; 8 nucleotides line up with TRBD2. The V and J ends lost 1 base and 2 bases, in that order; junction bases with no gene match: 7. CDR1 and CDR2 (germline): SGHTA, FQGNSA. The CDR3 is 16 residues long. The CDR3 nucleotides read TGTGCCAGCAGCTTAGTGGGGCTAGCGGGTCCCTACGAGCAGTACTTC. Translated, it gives CASSLVGLAGPYEQYF. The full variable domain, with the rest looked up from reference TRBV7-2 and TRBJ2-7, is GAGVSQSPSNKVTEKGKDVELRCDPISGHTALYWYRQSLGQGLEFLIYFQGNSAPDKSGLPSDRFSAERTGGSVSTLTIQRTQQEDSAVYLCASSLVGLAGPYEQYFGPGTRLTVT.

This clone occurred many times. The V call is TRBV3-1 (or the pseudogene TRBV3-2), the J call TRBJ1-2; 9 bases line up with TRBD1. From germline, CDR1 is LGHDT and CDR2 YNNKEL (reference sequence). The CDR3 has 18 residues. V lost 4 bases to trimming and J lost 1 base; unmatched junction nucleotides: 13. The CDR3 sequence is CASSLPGTGMDFNYGYTF. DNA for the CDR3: TGTGCCAGCAGCCTCCCCGGGACAGGGATGGACTTTAACTATGGCTACACCTTC.

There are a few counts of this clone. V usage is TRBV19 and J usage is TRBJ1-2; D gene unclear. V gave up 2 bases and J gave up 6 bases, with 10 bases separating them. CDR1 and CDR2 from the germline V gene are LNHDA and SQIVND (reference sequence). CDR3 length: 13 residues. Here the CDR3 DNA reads TGTGCCAGTAGTATACGCGGACTAGATGGCTACACCTTC. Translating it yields CASSIRGLDGYTF.

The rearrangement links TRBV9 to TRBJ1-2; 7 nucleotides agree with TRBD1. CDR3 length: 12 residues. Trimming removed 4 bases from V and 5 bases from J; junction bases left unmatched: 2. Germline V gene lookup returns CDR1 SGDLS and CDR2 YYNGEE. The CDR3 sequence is CASSPGGYGYTF. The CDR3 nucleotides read TGTGCCAGCAGCCCAGGGGGGTATGGCTACACCTTC.

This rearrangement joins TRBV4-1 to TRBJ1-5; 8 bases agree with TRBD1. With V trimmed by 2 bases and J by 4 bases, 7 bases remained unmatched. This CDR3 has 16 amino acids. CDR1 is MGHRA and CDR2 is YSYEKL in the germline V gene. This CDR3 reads CASSQSSGQGNQPQHF. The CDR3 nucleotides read TGCGCCAGCAGCCAAAGTTCCGGACAGGGAAATCAGCCCCAGCATTTT.

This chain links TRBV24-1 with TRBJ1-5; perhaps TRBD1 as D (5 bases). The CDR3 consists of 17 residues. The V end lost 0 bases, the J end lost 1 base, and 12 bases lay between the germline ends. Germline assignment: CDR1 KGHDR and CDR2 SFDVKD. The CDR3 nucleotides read TGTGCCACCAGTGATTTGGCGGGGGTAGGGAGCAATCAGCCCCAGCATTTT. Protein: CATSDLAGVGSNQPQHF.

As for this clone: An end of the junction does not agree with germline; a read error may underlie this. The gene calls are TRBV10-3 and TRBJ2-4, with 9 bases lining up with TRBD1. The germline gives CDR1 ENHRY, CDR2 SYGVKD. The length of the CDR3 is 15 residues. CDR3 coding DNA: TGTGCCATCGGGGGGACAGGGTCAGCCGAAAACATTCAGTACTTC. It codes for CAIGGTGSAENIQYF.

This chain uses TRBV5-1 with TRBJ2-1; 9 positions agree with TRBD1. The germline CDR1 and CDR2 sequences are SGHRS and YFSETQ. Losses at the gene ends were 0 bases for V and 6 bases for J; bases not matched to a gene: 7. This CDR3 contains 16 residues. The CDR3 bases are TGCGCCAGCAGCTTGGTCCGGGACAGGGTCTTCAATGAGCAGTTCTTC. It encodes CASSLVRDRVFNEQFF.

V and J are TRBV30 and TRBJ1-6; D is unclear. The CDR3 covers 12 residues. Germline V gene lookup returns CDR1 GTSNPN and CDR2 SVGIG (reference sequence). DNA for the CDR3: TGTGCGTCCGGCTCCTATAATTCACCCCTCCACTTT. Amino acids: CASGSYNSPLHF.

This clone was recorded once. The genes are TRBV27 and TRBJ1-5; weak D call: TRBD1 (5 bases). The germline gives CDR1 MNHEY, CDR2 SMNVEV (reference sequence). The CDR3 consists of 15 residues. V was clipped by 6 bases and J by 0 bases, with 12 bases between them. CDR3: CASSQTVNSNQPQHF. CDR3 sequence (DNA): TGTGCCAGCAGCCAGACAGTTAATAGCAATCAGCCCCAGCATTTT.

This CDR3 is CASSMSSDSWETQYF. The DNA of the CDR3 is TGTGCCAGTAGTATGAGTTCCGACAGCTGGGAGACCCAGTACTTC. This chain joins TRBV19 and TRBJ2-5; D is possibly TRBD1 (5 bases). Germline V CDR1 and CDR2: LNHDA, SQIVND (reference sequence). There are 15 residues in the CDR3. V gave up 3 bases and J gave up 5 bases, with 16 bases separating them.

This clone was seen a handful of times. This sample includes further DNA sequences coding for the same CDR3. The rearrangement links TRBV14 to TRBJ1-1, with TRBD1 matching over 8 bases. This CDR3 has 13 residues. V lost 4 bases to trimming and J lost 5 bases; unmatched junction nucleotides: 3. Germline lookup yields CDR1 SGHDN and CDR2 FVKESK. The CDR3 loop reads CASSLTGGTEAFF. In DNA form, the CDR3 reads TGTGCCAGCAGCCTCACAGGGGGAACTGAAGCTTTCTTT.

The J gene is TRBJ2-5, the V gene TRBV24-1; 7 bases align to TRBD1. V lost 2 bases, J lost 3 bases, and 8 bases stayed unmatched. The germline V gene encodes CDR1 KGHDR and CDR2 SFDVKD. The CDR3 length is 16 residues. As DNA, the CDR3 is TGTGCCACCAGTGATTCTCGAAGAGGGGGCGAAGAGACCCAGTACTTC. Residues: CATSDSRRGGEETQYF.

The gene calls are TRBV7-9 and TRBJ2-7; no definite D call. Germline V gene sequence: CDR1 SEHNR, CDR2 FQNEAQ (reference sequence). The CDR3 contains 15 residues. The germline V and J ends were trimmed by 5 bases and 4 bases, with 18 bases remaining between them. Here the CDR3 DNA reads TGTGCCAGCAGCGCGGCAGCCCCACGAACTTACGAGCAGTACTTC. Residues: CASSAAAPRTYEQYF.

DNA for the CDR3: TGTGCCAGCAGCCGACAGGGGTCAGAGACCCAGTACTTC. Its translation is CASSRQGSETQYF. The chain joins TRBV7-2 to TRBJ2-5, with TRBD1 identical over 8 bases. Germline assignment: CDR1 SGHTA and CDR2 FQGNSA. V lost 5 bases and J lost 4; bases outside the gene matches: 3. The CDR3 covers 13 residues.

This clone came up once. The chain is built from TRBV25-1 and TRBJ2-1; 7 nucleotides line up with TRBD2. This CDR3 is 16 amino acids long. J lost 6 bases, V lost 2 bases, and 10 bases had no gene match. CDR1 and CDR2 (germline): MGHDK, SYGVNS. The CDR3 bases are TGTGCCAGCAGTGAACCGGTGGGCAGGGAGGGCAATGAGCAGTTCTTC. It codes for CASSEPVGREGNEQFF.

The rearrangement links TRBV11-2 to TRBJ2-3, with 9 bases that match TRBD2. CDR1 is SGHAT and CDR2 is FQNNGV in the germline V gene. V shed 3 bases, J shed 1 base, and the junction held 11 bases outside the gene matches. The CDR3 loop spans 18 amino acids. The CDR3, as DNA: TGTGCCAGCAGCTTGCTGAGCGGGGGGACAAGGCGCACAGATACGCAGTATTTT. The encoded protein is CASSLLSGGTRRTDTQYF.

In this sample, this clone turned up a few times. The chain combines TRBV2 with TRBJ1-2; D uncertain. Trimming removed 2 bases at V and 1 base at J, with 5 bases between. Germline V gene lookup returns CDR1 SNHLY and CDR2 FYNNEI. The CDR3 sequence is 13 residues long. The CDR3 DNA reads TGTGCCAGCAGTGAAAGCCATAACTATGGCTACACCTTC. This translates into CASSESHNYGYTF.

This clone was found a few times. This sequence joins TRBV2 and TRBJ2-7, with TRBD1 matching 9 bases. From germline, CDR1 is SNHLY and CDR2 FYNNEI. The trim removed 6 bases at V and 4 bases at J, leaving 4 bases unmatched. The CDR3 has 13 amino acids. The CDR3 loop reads CASSPGTGYEQYF. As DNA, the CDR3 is TGTGCCAGCAGCCCCGGGACAGGGTACGAGCAGTACTTC.

The CDR3 DNA reads as TGTGCCTGGAGTAGCGGCGTTGAGCAGTTCTTC. Translated, it gives CAWSSGVEQFF. This sequence joins TRBV30 and TRBJ2-1; possible D gene TRBD2, 5 bases. CDR3 size: 11 residues. Germline V lookup: CDR1 GTSNPN, CDR2 SVGIG (reference sequence). V shed 2 bases and J shed 9 bases, with 8 bases lying between them.

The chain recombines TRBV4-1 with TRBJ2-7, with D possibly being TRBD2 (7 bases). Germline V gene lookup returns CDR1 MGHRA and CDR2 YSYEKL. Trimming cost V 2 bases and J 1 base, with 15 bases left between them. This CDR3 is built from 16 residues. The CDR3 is CASSQRGQGGSYEQYF. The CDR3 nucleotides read TGCGCCAGCAGCCAACGGGGGCAGGGAGGGTCCTACGAGCAGTACTTC.

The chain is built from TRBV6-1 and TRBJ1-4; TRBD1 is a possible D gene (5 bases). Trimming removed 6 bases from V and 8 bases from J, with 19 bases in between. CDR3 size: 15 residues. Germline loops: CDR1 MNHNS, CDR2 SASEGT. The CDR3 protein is CASRPSGSSSEKLFF. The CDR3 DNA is TGTGCCAGCAGACCGTCAGGGTCAAGTAGCGAAAAACTGTTTTTT.

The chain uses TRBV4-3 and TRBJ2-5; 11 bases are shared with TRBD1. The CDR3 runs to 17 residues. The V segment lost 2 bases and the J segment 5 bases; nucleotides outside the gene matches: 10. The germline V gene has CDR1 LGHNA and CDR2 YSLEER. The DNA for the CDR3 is TGCGCCAGCAGCCAAAGGTTGAGGGGACAGGGGGGGGAGACCCAGTACTTC. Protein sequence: CASSQRLRGQGGETQYF.

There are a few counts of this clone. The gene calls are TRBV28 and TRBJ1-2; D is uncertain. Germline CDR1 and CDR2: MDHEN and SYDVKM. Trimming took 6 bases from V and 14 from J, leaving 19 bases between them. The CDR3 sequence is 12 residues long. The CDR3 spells CASRPTPPRWTF. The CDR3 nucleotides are TGTGCCAGCAGACCCACACCACCCAGATGGACCTTC.

The DNA for the CDR3 is TGTGCCACCAGCAGGTTACTAGCGGCTAGCACAGATACGCAGTATTTT. The encoded protein is CATSRLLAASTDTQYF. The chain recombines TRBV15 with TRBJ2-3; 8 positions match TRBD2. The V gene end was trimmed by 3 bases and the J gene end by 0 bases; junction bases not matched to a gene: 5. The CDR3 has 16 amino acids. Germline V CDR1 and CDR2: LNHNV, YYDKDF (reference sequence). The variable domain in full, with the rest retrieved from reference TRBV15 and TRBJ2-3, is DAMVIQNPRYQVTQFGKPVTLSCSQTLNHNVMYWYQQKSSQAPKLLFHYYDKDFNNEADTPDNFQSRRPNTSFCFLDIRSPGLGDTAMYLCATSRLLAASTDTQYFGPGTRLTVL.

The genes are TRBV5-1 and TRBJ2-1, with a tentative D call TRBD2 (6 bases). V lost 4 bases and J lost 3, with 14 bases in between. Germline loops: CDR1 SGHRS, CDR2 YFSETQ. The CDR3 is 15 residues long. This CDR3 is CASSLIGGNYNEQFF. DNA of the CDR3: TGCGCCAGCAGCCTGATTGGGGGGAACTACAATGAGCAGTTCTTC.